This passage covers 14 T cell receptor beta chains from one sample sequenced in a study of beta chain features in type 1 diabetes. Whole-study findings and limits: Moderate but significant shortening of TCRB CDR3s was recorded in all four CD4+ subsets from Type 1 diabetes patients.

The investigators reverse transcribed all of the isolated RNA, so they sequenced expressed TCRB transcripts. TCRdb's copy holds only in-frame clones and misses some; the assay was immunoSEQ multiplex PCR. The repertoire includes 250,000 to 300,000 clones, roughly a quarter of them detected once, and around 0.011% sits in the top ten. Which antigens these TCRs recognize remains unknown. Material for sequencing was naive CD4+ T cells from blood. The source is a woman under 40 with type 1 diabetes.

This clone turned up a few times. The chain combines TRBV7-9 with TRBJ1-2, with 7 bases matching TRBD1. This CDR3 has 16 amino acids. J gave up 0 bases and V 4 bases, and 8 bases lay outside the gene matches. Per germline, CDR1 SEHNR and CDR2 FQNEAQ (reference sequence). The CDR3 reads CASSSPRDRTNYGYTF. Here the CDR3 DNA reads TGTGCCAGCAGCTCCCCCAGGGACAGAACTAACTATGGCTACACCTTC. Using reference TRBV7-9 and TRBJ1-2 for the parts outside the CDR3, the full variable domain is DTGVSQNPRHKITKRGQNVTFRCDPISEHNRLYWYRQTLGQGPEFLTYFQNEAQLEKSRLLSDRFSAERPKGSFSTLEIQRTEQGDSAMYLCASSSPRDRTNYGYTFGSGTRLTVV.

This clone was counted only a few times. The rearrangement joins TRBV29-1 to TRBJ1-1; a weak D match, TRBD1 (5 bases). Germline V lookup: CDR1 SQVTM, CDR2 ANQGSEA. Trimming stripped 5 bases from V and 4 bases from J, with 17 bases between. The CDR3 length is 14 residues. The CDR3 protein is CSVSVRPGGTEAFF. CDR3 DNA sequence: TGCAGCGTTTCTGTCCGGCCGGGGGGCACTGAAGCTTTCTTT.

This chain connects TRBV30 to TRBJ2-7, with D maybe TRBD1 (7 bases). The CDR3 covers 14 residues. Trimming stripped 2 bases from V and 1 base from J, with 12 bases between. CDR1 GTSNPN and CDR2 SVGIG come from the germline V gene (reference sequence). The CDR3 nucleotides are TGTGCCTGGAGTCGGAGGGGGCTTTCCTACGAGCAGTACTTC. This gives the protein CAWSRRGLSYEQYF.

The chain combines TRBV29-1 with TRBJ2-7, with TRBD1 matching 7 bases. CDR1 is SQVTM, CDR2 ANQGSEA, per germline. J lost 3 bases, V lost 6 bases, and 8 bases had no gene match. This CDR3 spans 13 amino acids. The CDR3: CSVGIQGVYEQYF. CDR3 in DNA: TGCAGCGTAGGTATCCAGGGGGTCTACGAGCAGTACTTC.

For this clone: The identical CDR3 is also encoded by other nucleotide sequences in the sample. The gene calls are TRBV19 and TRBJ2-1; no clear D. The CDR3 is 11 amino acids. In germline, CDR1 is LNHDA, CDR2 SQIVND (reference sequence). V was pared by 4 bases and J by 4 bases, with 2 bases between. In nucleotides, the CDR3 is TGTGCCAGTAGTACTTACAATGAGCAGTTCTTC. Protein product: CASSTYNEQFF.

The rearrangement links TRBV7-3 to TRBJ2-6; D gene ambiguous. Germline values: CDR1 SGHTA, CDR2 FQGTGA. V was shortened by 3 bases and J by 0 bases, with 6 bases between the two germline ends. The CDR3 consists of 15 residues. The CDR3 DNA follows: TGTGCCAGCAGCTTGGGCGTCTCTGGGGCCAACGTCCTGACTTTC. Translation gives CASSLGVSGANVLTF.

CDR3 nucleotide sequence: TGTGCCAGCTCACCTCCATCGACAGGGAACGATGGCTACACCTTC. Protein: CASSPPSTGNDGYTF. The V call is TRBV18, the J call TRBJ1-2, with 7 positions matching TRBD1. This CDR3 has 15 amino acids. The germline CDR1 and CDR2 sequences are KGHSH and LQKENI. V was pared by 3 bases and J by 6 bases, with 10 bases of the junction left unmatched.

This sequence joins TRBV30 and TRBJ1-3, with unresolved D. Per the germline V gene, CDR1 is GTSNPN and CDR2 is SVGIG (reference sequence). This CDR3 spans 14 amino acids. The V end lost 6 bases, the J end lost 1 base, and 13 bases lay between the germline ends. As DNA, the CDR3 is TGTGCCTGCCAAACACCAATATCTGGAAACACCATATATTTT. As protein: CACQTPISGNTIYF.

The chain carries TRBV4-2 and TRBJ2-1, with 7 bases aligning to TRBD2. With 3 bases clipped from V and 7 bases from J, the junction kept 6 bases outside the gene matches. This CDR3 has 14 residues. CDR1 and CDR2 (germline): LGHNA, YNFKEQ. This CDR3 is CASSQGGGSNEQFF. The CDR3 DNA is TGTGCCAGCAGCCAGGGGGGAGGGTCGAATGAGCAGTTCTTC.

The chain has TRBV18 and TRBJ2-1; tentatively, D is TRBD1 (6 bases). The germline CDR1 and CDR2 sequences are KGHSH and LQKENI. The CDR3 totals 15 residues. V was cut by 1 base and J by 0 bases, with 7 bases left in between. The DNA for the CDR3 is TGTGCCAGCTCACCACAGGGGGACTCCTACAATGAGCAGTTCTTC. Protein sequence: CASSPQGDSYNEQFF.

This clone was recorded a few times. The V gene is TRBV5-1, the J gene TRBJ2-7; TRBD1 agrees at 7 bases. CDR1 is SGHRS, CDR2 YFSETQ, per germline. V lost 4 bases, J lost 6 bases, and 1 base stayed unmatched. The CDR3 length is 11 residues. The CDR3 loop reads CASSRDSEQYF. CDR3 bases: TGCGCCAGCAGCCGGGACAGCGAGCAGTACTTC.

The chain joins TRBV11-2 to TRBJ2-5, with D possibly TRBD1 on 6 matching bases. V was clipped by 2 bases and J by 4 bases, with 17 bases between them. The CDR3 sequence is 16 residues long. Per the germline V gene, CDR1 is SGHAT and CDR2 is FQNNGV. The CDR3 region is CASSLLRQARAETQYF. In DNA form, the CDR3 reads TGTGCCAGCAGCTTACTCCGACAGGCTCGGGCAGAGACCCAGTACTTC. Variable domain in full (rest from reference TRBV11-2 and TRBJ2-5): EAGVAQSPRYKIIEKRQSVAFWCNPISGHATLYWYQQILGQGPKLLIQFQNNGVVDDSQLPKDRFSAERLKGVDSTLKIQPAKLEDSAVYLCASSLLRQARAETQYFGPGTRLLVL.

In this sample, this clone turned up a few times. The V gene is TRBV11-1, the J gene TRBJ2-7; 7 bases map to TRBD1. The germline V gene encodes CDR1 SGHAT and CDR2 FQDESV (reference sequence). J gave up 5 bases and V 5 bases, and 6 bases lay outside the gene matches. This CDR3 region has 13 residues. The CDR3 DNA reads TGTGCCAGCAGCCTGGGACAGCCGAACGAGCAGTACTTC. It yields the protein CASSLGQPNEQYF.

This sequence joins TRBV25-1 and TRBJ2-5; D not certain. The CDR3 has 13 amino acids. The ends were cut back, 2 bases at V and 4 bases at J, with 8 bases in the middle. Germline V gene data show CDR1 as MGHDK and CDR2 as SYGVNS. The CDR3 nucleotides are TGTGCCAGCAGTGAAGGAGCGAGAGAGACCCAGTACTTC. Translating it yields CASSEGARETQYF.